This note documents a single T cell receptor (beta chain) sequence. The sample holds other DNA sequences that translate to the same CDR3. The data originate from a study of technical replicates of blood from a few donors. This CDR3 region has 16 residues. Germline loops: CDR1 MNHEY, CDR2 SMNVEV (reference sequence). V gave up 0 bases and J gave up 0 bases, with 9 bases separating them. The method was immunoSEQ multiplex PCR; TCRdb's version includes in-frame clones alone and lacks a portion of them. The sample records over 70,000 clones, nearly 98% being singletons. The V call is TRBV27, the J call TRBJ1-5; D not certain. The origin of this receptor is a human donor in good health. Sequencing was done on a sample of T cells isolated from PBMCs. Written as DNA, the CDR3 is TGTGCCAGCAGTTTATCCCCGTCGGGTAGCAATCAGCCCCAGCATTTT. It translates to CASSLSPSGSNQPQHF.